These 20 T cell receptor beta chains were sequenced from one sample in a study of shared clonotypes between healthy human individuals. In the naive CD8 group, cells lacked CD45RO and were positively selected for CCR7, so terminally differentiated effector memory CD45RA+ cells were left out. Here immunoSEQ multiplex PCR was the method, and the copy in TCRdb shows in-frame clones only, minus some. The sample includes hundreds of thousands of clones, about 98% of them seen just once. Specimen: naive CD8+ T cells sorted from blood. The receptors come from a man aged 25-45 years in good health.

The table lists this clone with a count of one. The rearrangement links TRBV9 to TRBJ2-5; TRBD2 agrees at 7 bases. V was pared by 4 bases and J by 3 bases, with 15 bases of the junction left unmatched. Germline V gene data show CDR1 as SGDLS and CDR2 as YYNGEE. The CDR3 totals 17 residues. CDR3 loop: CASSTRPSGPKEETQYF. The DNA for the CDR3 is TGTGCCAGCAGCACTCGACCTAGCGGACCTAAAGAAGAGACCCAGTACTTC.

This chain joins TRBV28 and TRBJ1-1; 7 positions agree with TRBD1. J gave up 0 bases and V 5 bases, and 9 bases lay outside the gene matches. Germline CDR1 and CDR2: MDHEN and SYDVKM. This CDR3 region has 16 residues. Here the CDR3 DNA reads TGTGCCAGCAGTCAGGGGGATTCTCTAATGAACACTGAAGCTTTCTTT. Its protein is CASSQGDSLMNTEAFF.

The chain uses TRBV29-1 and TRBJ1-1, with 9 bases aligning to TRBD1. With 6 bases clipped from V and 9 bases from J, the junction kept 20 bases outside the gene matches. Germline V gene data show CDR1 as SQVTM and CDR2 as ANQGSEA. CDR3 size: 16 residues. Written as DNA, the CDR3 is TGCAGCGTGGAACTACGACTGGGACAGGGATCCTTAAAAGCTTTCTTT. It yields the protein CSVELRLGQGSLKAFF. The complete variable domain, with remaining parts taken from reference TRBV29-1 and TRBJ1-1, reads SAVISQKPSRDICQRGTSLTIQCQVDSQVTMMFWYRQQPGQSLTLIATANQGSEATYESGFVIDKFPISRPNLTFSTLTVSNMSPEDSSIYLCSVELRLGQGSLKAFFGQGTRLTVV.

The chain carries TRBV10-3 and TRBJ2-3; 9 nucleotides match TRBD2. Germline trimming cut 3 bases from V and 2 bases from J; bases unmatched to any gene: 6. The CDR3 extends over 16 amino acids. Germline CDR1 is ENHRY and CDR2 is SYGVKD. CDR3 protein: CAISERPSGNTDTQYF. The CDR3 DNA follows: TGTGCCATCAGTGAACGTCCTAGCGGGAACACAGATACGCAGTATTTT.

CDR3 in amino acids: CASSSLWVPGETQYF. As DNA, the CDR3 is TGTGCCAGCAGCTCACTATGGGTCCCAGGGGAGACCCAGTACTTC. The rearrangement joins TRBV7-6 to TRBJ2-5; possible D gene TRBD1, 5 bases. The CDR3 sequence is 15 residues long. Deletions cut 4 bases from V and 5 bases from J, with 17 bases between. CDR1 is SGHVS, CDR2 FNYEAQ, per germline.

The chain is built from TRBV7-8 and TRBJ2-7, with D perhaps TRBD1 or TRBD2 (5 bases each). The germline CDR1 and CDR2 sequences are SGHVS and FQNEAQ. The CDR3 runs 13 residues. Trimming stripped 6 bases from V and 0 bases from J, with 9 bases between. Here the CDR3 DNA reads TGTGCCAGCAGGTACGGGACCTCCTACGAGCAGTACTTC. It yields the protein CASRYGTSYEQYF.

The V call is TRBV7-6, the J call TRBJ2-5; 7 bases fit TRBD2. CDR1 is SGHVS and CDR2 is FNYEAQ in the germline V gene. The junction had 2 bases not matched to a gene; V was cut back by 3 bases and J by 1 base. The CDR3 consists of 14 residues. The CDR3 is CASSLGGGQETQYF. The DNA of the CDR3 is TGTGCCAGCAGCTTGGGGGGGGGCCAAGAGACCCAGTACTTC. Full variable domain (remainder filled in from reference TRBV7-6 and TRBJ2-5): GAGVSQSPRYKVTKRGQDVALRCDPISGHVSLYWYRQALGQGPEFLTYFNYEAQQDKSGLPNDRFSAERPEGSISTLTIQRTEQRDSAMYRCASSLGGGQETQYFGPGTRLLVL.

The rearrangement joins TRBV9 to TRBJ2-7; D could derive from TRBD1 or TRBD2 (5 bases each). Trimming took off 4 bases at V and 6 bases at J, with 17 bases between the two ends. The germline CDR1 and CDR2 sequences are SGDLS and YYNGEE. This CDR3 has 14 amino acids. The CDR3 sequence is CASSRGTRFFEQYF. In nucleotides, the CDR3 is TGTGCCAGCAGCCGAGGGACCAGGTTCTTCGAGCAGTACTTC.

The chain couples TRBV14 to TRBJ2-3; possibly TRBD1 for D (6 bases). The CDR3 has 22 residues. Germline CDR1 reads SGHDN; CDR2 reads FVKESK. V lost 0 bases to trimming and J lost 1 base, with 29 bases between them. The CDR3 here is CASSQDASFPGDEVGRTDTQYF. For the CDR3, the DNA is TGTGCCAGCAGCCAAGATGCTAGCTTTCCAGGGGACGAGGTGGGGCGCACAGATACGCAGTATTTT.

This chain connects TRBV9 to TRBJ2-1, with 16 bases that match TRBD2. V was pared by 1 base and J by 7 bases, with 8 bases of the junction left unmatched. CDR3 length: 18 amino acids. Germline loops: CDR1 SGDLS, CDR2 YYNGEE. This CDR3 reads CASSVRGLAGGPGNEQFF. The DNA for the CDR3 is TGTGCCAGCAGCGTACGGGGACTAGCGGGAGGGCCAGGGAATGAGCAGTTCTTC.

This chain uses TRBV29-1 with TRBJ2-7; D may match TRBD1 or TRBD2 (5 bases each). The V gene lost 6 bases and the J gene lost 3 bases, with 12 bases spanning the gap. This CDR3 region has 12 residues. CDR1 and CDR2 (germline): SQVTM, ANQGSEA. CDR3 in DNA: TGCAGCGTCGGATGGGACGGCTACGAGCAGTACTTC. Amino acid sequence: CSVGWDGYEQYF.

This chain uses TRBV27 with TRBJ2-7; D could derive from TRBD1 or TRBD2 (5 bases each). The CDR3 spans 16 residues. The germline gives CDR1 MNHEY, CDR2 SMNVEV (reference sequence). The V end lost 2 bases, the J end lost 1 base, and 15 bases lay between the germline ends. In DNA form, the CDR3 reads TGTGCCAGCAGTTTAAGTAGATGGGACCCTTCCTACGAGCAGTACTTC. Amino acids: CASSLSRWDPSYEQYF.

The chain is built from TRBV2 and TRBJ2-3; 10 bases are a match to TRBD2. The CDR3 loop spans 15 amino acids. The V gene end was trimmed by 10 bases and the J gene end by 3 bases; junction bases not matched to a gene: 10. Germline assignment: CDR1 SNHLY and CDR2 FYNNEI. This CDR3 is CANSPPSGRTDTQYF. The CDR3 DNA reads as TGTGCCAATTCCCCCCCTAGCGGGAGAACAGATACGCAGTATTTT. Using reference TRBV2 and TRBJ2-3 for the parts outside the CDR3, the full variable domain is EPEVTQTPSHQVTQMGQEVILRCVPISNHLYFYWYRQILGQKVEFLVSFYNNEISEKSEIFDDQFSVERPDGSNFTLKIRSTKLEDSAMYFCANSPPSGRTDTQYFGPGTRLTVL.

In its sample, this clone was seen once. The chain joins TRBV9 to TRBJ2-7; D gene uncertain. This CDR3 contains 15 residues. Germline CDR1 and CDR2: SGDLS and YYNGEE. V was trimmed by 4 bases and J by 2 bases, leaving 16 bases between them. CDR3 loop: CASSQGLSRAYEQYF. The CDR3 DNA reads TGTGCCAGCAGCCAAGGCCTAAGTCGGGCCTACGAGCAGTACTTC.

On this clone itself: The germline gene is not matched at one end of the junction; a read error may be the cause. This chain connects TRBV7-7 to TRBJ2-1, with 8 bases fitting TRBD1. The CDR3 loop spans 14 amino acids. Looked up from germline, CDR1 is SSHAT and CDR2 is FNYEAQ (reference sequence). Written as DNA, the CDR3 is TGTGCTAGCAGCTTGGGGGGACAGGTGTCTGAGCAGTTCTTC. It encodes CASSLGGQVSEQFF.

The chain uses TRBV10-3 and TRBJ2-3, with 10 bases lining up with TRBD2. V lost 8 bases to trimming and J lost 0 bases; unmatched junction nucleotides: 5. CDR1 is ENHRY and CDR2 is SYGVKD in the germline V gene. This CDR3 comprises 15 residues. CDR3 DNA: TGTGCCATCGGGGAGACTAGCGGGAGCACAGATACGCAGTATTTT. Translating it yields CAIGETSGSTDTQYF.

The chain has TRBV6-1 and TRBJ1-2, with D perhaps matching TRBD1 (5 bases). Germline CDR1 and CDR2: MNHNS and SASEGT. V was clipped by 3 bases and J by 5 bases, with 16 bases between them. This CDR3 region has 15 residues. CDR3 residues: CASSDYSGGNYGYTF. The CDR3 DNA reads as TGTGCCAGCAGTGATTATTCGGGGGGTAATTATGGCTACACCTTC.

The rearrangement links TRBV7-2 to TRBJ1-1; tentatively, D is TRBD1 (5 bases). From germline, CDR1 is SGHTA and CDR2 FQGNSA. The V gene lost 2 bases and the J gene lost 8 bases, with 15 bases spanning the gap. The CDR3 is 14 residues long. CDR3 residues: CASSLITGSLEAFF. The DNA of the CDR3 is TGTGCCAGCAGCTTAATAACAGGATCCTTAGAAGCTTTCTTT.

The chain is built from TRBV18 and TRBJ2-2; a possible D gene is TRBD1 (6 bases). The CDR3 length is 15 residues. The germline V gene has CDR1 KGHSH and CDR2 LQKENI. V gave up 6 bases and J gave up 0 bases, with 11 bases separating them. The CDR3 nucleotides read TGTGCCAGCTCGTCCGGGACATCGAACACCGGGGAGCTGTTTTTT. Protein product: CASSSGTSNTGELFF.

V is TRBV5-1 and J is TRBJ2-7; D possibly uses TRBD1 or TRBD2 (7 bases each). Germline loops: CDR1 SGHRS, CDR2 YFSETQ. CDR3 length equals 13 residues. V dropped 3 bases and J dropped 4 bases, with 11 bases sitting between them. CDR3 region: CASSWEGAYEQYF. CDR3 in DNA: TGCGCCAGCAGCTGGGAGGGGGCTTACGAGCAGTACTTC.